The entry that follows covers one T cell receptor beta chain sequence. The junction and the germline gene differ at one end; a read error may be behind it. The sample is drawn from a study of T cells in women clearing cervical HPV infection. Study summary: Cases' blood sampling followed lesion detection by median around 150 days (90 to 200).

Cervical HPV DNA detected by MY09/MY11 PCR, typed by dot-blot. Here immunoSEQ multiplex PCR was the method, and the copy in TCRdb shows in-frame clones only, minus some. The ten most abundant clones cover over 6.5% of a sample with about 20,000 clones. The source of this sequence is a woman aged 18-70 years with a cervical HPV16 infection that either progressed to CIN3+ or cleared (not recorded which). The sample comprised blood buffy coat.

The CDR3 reads CASSPLLAGVSETQYF. The sequenced CDR3 bases are TGCGCCAGCAGCCCCTTACTAGCGGGAGTGTCAGAGACG. The V gene is TRBV4-2, the J gene TRBJ2-3, with 11 bases lining up with TRBD2. Read coverage stops 3 residues before the CDR3 terminus; the germline J gene supplies the remainder. Germline-derived CDR1 and CDR2 are LGHNA and YNFKEQ. This CDR3 region has 16 residues.